This section outlines one T cell receptor beta chain sequence together with its context. Genomic DNA belonging to each subset was distributed in equal measure over several immunoSEQ plates. Profiled with immunoSEQ multiplex PCR; TCRdb holds only in-frame clones, not every one. The repertoire holds about 960,000 clones, 76% seen once, with approximately 1.5% in the top ten. Between the trimmed V and J ends, which lost 3 bases and 5 bases, there was a span of 10 bases. This CDR3 contains 13 residues. CDR1 is KGHSH and CDR2 is LQKENI in the germline V gene. This sample is part of a study of shared clonotypes between healthy human individuals. About the study: CD8 memory received one plate per donor, CD8 naive two, CD4 memory three and CD4 naive three.

Among the donors, all were Caucasian adults who lived in Nashville, Tennessee. Negatively enriched CD4+ T cells were divided by CD45RA into naive and memory. This TCR derives from a young man in good health. This rearrangement joins TRBV18 to TRBJ1-1; D uncertain. The sequenced material came from memory CD4+ T cells sorted from blood. Subset meaning: CD45RA-negative fraction. Here the CDR3 DNA reads TGTGCCAGCTCACCGAGGGAGAGTACTGAAGCTTTCTTT. This sequence encodes CASSPRESTEAFF.